Included here is one TCR beta chain sequence, with context. The CDR3 loop spans 16 amino acids. Germline CDR1 and CDR2: LNHNV and YYDKDF (reference sequence). Deletions cut 5 bases from V and 4 bases from J, with 18 bases between. The entry originates in a study of blood T cell repertoires in COVID-19. Whole-study context: COVID-19 samples, acute and convalescent, were from the United States, Italy and Spain. T cells, B-cell-depleted T cells, or PBMCs supplied cDNA or gDNA.

In the authors' methods: Cell counts per sample came from amplifying reference gene primers. The assay was immunoSEQ multiplex PCR, and TCRdb's table has in-frame clones only and misses some. Clonal size and the V and J genes are those of that table, whereas D and trimming came from the DNA. The profile shows about 190,000 clones, more than 60% of them singletons. The rearrangement joins TRBV15 to TRBJ1-3; D possibly corresponds to TRBD1 (6 bases). The clonotype comes from a woman aged 50 to 60 with acute or convalescent COVID-19. Material for sequencing was peripheral blood. The CDR3 loop is CATSLDYGQRGNTIYF. The CDR3 DNA reads TGTGCCACCAGCCTAGATTATGGACAGCGAGGAAACACCATATATTTT. Full variable domain (missing parts from reference TRBV15 and TRBJ1-3): DAMVIQNPRYQVTQFGKPVTLSCSQTLNHNVMYWYQQKSSQAPKLLFHYYDKDFNNEADTPDNFQSRRPNTSFCFLDIRSPGLGDTAMYLCATSLDYGQRGNTIYFGEGSWLTVV.